Following are 30 T cell receptor beta chains from one sample sequenced in a study of monozygotic twins with inflammatory bowel disease. TCRdb reanalyzed the 5' RACE reads and collapses them to one entry per CDR3 protein, without DNA. This table holds roughly 330,000 distinct CDR3 sequences. Sequencing was carried out using blood. These receptor sequences come from a human donor with ulcerative colitis or Crohn's disease, or a healthy co-twin of an affected twin (not recorded which).

J is TRBJ1-5 and V is TRBV5-6. This CDR3 contains 15 residues. Germline CDR1 is SGHDT and CDR2 is YYEEEE. CDR3 residues: CASSLRRLGNQPQHF.

V gene TRBV5-1 combines with J gene TRBJ2-2. Germline CDR1 reads SGHRS; CDR2 reads YFSETQ. This CDR3 region has 14 residues. The CDR3 here is CASSPESYTGELFF. The full variable domain, completed using reference TRBV5-1 and TRBJ2-2, is KAGVTQTPRYLIKTRGQQVTLSCSPISGHRSVSWYQQTPGQGLQFLFEYFSETQRNKGNFPGRFSGRQFSNSRSEMNVSTLELGDSALYLCASSPESYTGELFFGEGSRLTVL.

The V gene is TRBV5-1, the J gene TRBJ2-2; TCRdb indicates TRBD2, and absent DNA this call remains unverified. Germline V gene lookup returns CDR1 SGHRS and CDR2 YFSETQ. The CDR3 loop spans 17 amino acids. The CDR3 is CASRGTSGGRNTGELFF. Variable domain in full (rest from reference TRBV5-1 and TRBJ2-2): KAGVTQTPRYLIKTRGQQVTLSCSPISGHRSVSWYQQTPGQGLQFLFEYFSETQRNKGNFPGRFSGRQFSNSRSEMNVSTLELGDSALYLCASRGTSGGRNTGELFFGEGSRLTVL.

The gene calls are TRBV5-1 and TRBJ1-2; the D call of TRBD1 rests on TCRdb alone, since no DNA is present to check it. The CDR3 has 13 residues. Germline V gene sequence: CDR1 SGHRS, CDR2 YFSETQ. CDR3 residues: CASRPQTGDGYTF. Drawing the rest from reference TRBV5-1 and TRBJ1-2, the complete variable domain is KAGVTQTPRYLIKTRGQQVTLSCSPISGHRSVSWYQQTPGQGLQFLFEYFSETQRNKGNFPGRFSGRQFSNSRSEMNVSTLELGDSALYLCASRPQTGDGYTFGSGTRLTVV.

The rearrangement links TRBV30 to TRBJ2-7. Looked up from germline, CDR1 is GTSNPN and CDR2 is SVGIG (reference sequence). There are 16 residues in the CDR3. The chain's CDR3 is CAWSSQLQGVRYEQYF.

This chain joins TRBV7-9 and TRBJ2-1; TCRdb's D gene call, TRBD2, goes unchecked for lack of DNA. CDR1 SEHNR and CDR2 FQNEAQ come from the germline V gene (reference sequence). The CDR3 has 15 amino acids. The CDR3 sequence is CASSPTSGLYNEQFF.

The chain links TRBV5-1 to TRBJ2-3. The CDR3 extends over 15 amino acids. Germline-derived CDR1 and CDR2 are SGHRS and YFSETQ. CDR3 residues: CASSLEGYETDTQYF.

This sequence joins TRBV12-3 or TRBV12-4 and TRBJ2-2; TCRdb indicates TRBD1, and absent DNA this call remains unverified. This CDR3 comprises 19 residues. This CDR3 reads CASSLVPQTAQSNTGELFF.

The CDR3 spells CASSTGRGREGGYTF. The chain recombines TRBV5-1 with TRBJ1-2. Germline V gene lookup returns CDR1 SGHRS and CDR2 YFSETQ. There are 15 residues in the CDR3.

The gene calls are TRBV25-1 and TRBJ2-5; TCRdb's assignment of TRBD1 cannot be checked, as there is no DNA. The CDR3 sequence is 15 residues long. CDR1 is MGHDK and CDR2 is SYGVNS in the germline V gene. The CDR3 sequence: CASSRRDPKPETQYF.

The chain recombines TRBV6-1 with TRBJ2-4; TCRdb picks TRBD1, but there is no DNA to check that call. The germline V gene has CDR1 MNHNS and CDR2 SASEGT. CDR3 size: 19 residues. The CDR3: CASTIGQGRGGWAKNIQYF.

The gene calls are TRBV20-1 and TRBJ1-1; TCRdb picks TRBD1, but there is no DNA to check that call. The CDR3 spans 14 residues. Germline CDR1 is DFQATT and CDR2 is SNEGSKA (reference sequence). This CDR3 reads CSASTGGESTEAFF.

The J gene is TRBJ2-1, the V gene TRBV24-1; lacking DNA, the TRBD2 call made by TCRdb goes unchecked. Germline loops: CDR1 KGHDR, CDR2 SFDVKD. The CDR3 spans 13 residues. This chain's CDR3 is CATGDSEFDEQFF.

The rearrangement uses TRBV10-3 and TRBJ2-2; TCRdb calls TRBD2, which cannot be checked without DNA. The CDR3 totals 16 residues. The germline V gene encodes CDR1 ENHRY and CDR2 SYGVKD. The CDR3 loop is CAISESDSGNTGELFF.

The V and J genes are TRBV2 and TRBJ1-1; TCRdb gives TRBD1 as the D gene, but with no DNA this cannot be confirmed. The CDR3 loop spans 15 amino acids. Germline V gives CDR1 SNHLY, CDR2 FYNNEI. CDR3 protein: CASRPLPGMNTEAFF.

This chain's CDR3 is CASSLAGGQPQHF. The chain recombines TRBV7-6 with TRBJ1-5; the TCRdb D gene call, TRBD1, has no DNA to confirm it. CDR1 and CDR2 (germline): SGHVS, FNYEAQ. The CDR3 is 13 residues long.

The chain recombines TRBV5-1 with TRBJ2-5. CDR3 length: 13 residues. CDR1 SGHRS and CDR2 YFSETQ come from the germline V gene. CDR3 amino acids: CASTRTGQETQYF.

V usage is TRBV7-9 and J usage is TRBJ2-1; TCRdb picks TRBD2, but there is no DNA to check that call. CDR1 SEHNR and CDR2 FQNEAQ come from the germline V gene (reference sequence). This CDR3 has 15 residues. This CDR3 is CASSSVAGDYNEQFF.

V and J are TRBV10-3 and TRBJ2-5; TCRdb's D call of TRBD2 is untestable without DNA. CDR1 is ENHRY, CDR2 SYGVKD, per germline. The CDR3 runs 13 residues. The CDR3 sequence is CAISADSQETQYF.

The V and J genes are TRBV6-5 and TRBJ1-3. The CDR3 contains 13 residues. Germline CDR1 and CDR2: MNHEY and SVGAGI. The CDR3 sequence is CASSSPSGNTIYF.

The gene calls are TRBV27 and TRBJ2-1; TCRdb lists TRBD2, though no DNA is available to test this call. The CDR3 covers 15 residues. CDR1 and CDR2 from the germline V gene are MNHEY and SMNVEV (reference sequence). The CDR3 here is CASSSQGREFAEQFF.

The genes are TRBV5-1 and TRBJ2-1; checking the TCRdb D call of TRBD2 is not possible without DNA. Germline V CDR1 and CDR2: SGHRS, YFSETQ. The CDR3 is 15 residues long. CDR3 protein: CASSLGGDPYNEQFF.

The rearrangement joins TRBV28 to TRBJ2-1; TCRdb's D gene call, TRBD2, goes unchecked for lack of DNA. CDR1 and CDR2 from the germline V gene are MDHEN and SYDVKM. The CDR3 length is 14 residues. CDR3 loop: CASLTSGTYNEQFF. Variable domain in full (rest from reference TRBV28 and TRBJ2-1): DVKVTQSSRYLVKRTGEKVFLECVQDMDHENMFWYRQDPGLGLRLIYFSYDVKMKEKGDIPEGYSVSREKKERFSLILESASTNQTSMYLCASLTSGTYNEQFFGPGTRLTVL.

The CDR3 spells CSVEDRPWLAIPYEQYF. The chain couples TRBV29-1 to TRBJ2-7; TCRdb indicates TRBD2, and absent DNA this call remains unverified. From germline, CDR1 is SQVTM and CDR2 ANQGSEA. CDR3 length: 17 amino acids.

The chain has TRBV4-3 and TRBJ2-5. Germline V CDR1 and CDR2: LGHNA, YSLEER. The length of the CDR3 is 13 residues. The CDR3 loop reads CASSQVKHETQYF.

V gene TRBV28 combines with J gene TRBJ2-2; absent DNA, TCRdb's TRBD1 call cannot be checked. The CDR3 extends over 17 amino acids. The germline V gene encodes CDR1 MDHEN and CDR2 SYDVKM. The CDR3 sequence: CASSFVDGDVGTGELFF.

This rearrangement joins TRBV12-3 or TRBV12-4 to TRBJ2-7; TCRdb reports TRBD2, a call that lacks DNA to check it against. The length of the CDR3 is 14 residues. The CDR3 loop is CASRPAVDPGWQYF.

The chain combines TRBV10-3 with TRBJ2-7; TCRdb picks TRBD1, but there is no DNA to check that call. CDR3 length equals 14 residues. Germline loops: CDR1 ENHRY, CDR2 SYGVKD. The CDR3 loop is CAISDRGSSYEQYF.

This rearrangement joins TRBV19 to TRBJ2-2; the TRBD2 assignment by TCRdb is unverifiable without DNA. The germline CDR1 and CDR2 sequences are LNHDA and SQIVND (reference sequence). This CDR3 comprises 14 residues. The CDR3 sequence: CASNPGTPTGELFF.

This chain links TRBV5-1 with TRBJ2-6; TCRdb's assignment of TRBD1 cannot be checked, as there is no DNA. CDR3 length: 18 residues. The germline V gene has CDR1 SGHRS and CDR2 YFSETQ. The CDR3 loop reads CASSSGQGGTTGANVLTF.